The present T cell receptor (beta chain) was sequenced within a study of blood T cell repertoires in COVID-19. How the authors handled the data: Estimation of nucleated cell counts relied on the amplification of reference gene primers. Using immunoSEQ multiplex PCR, the repertoire was profiled, and TCRdb retains in-frame clones only, with some absent. V, J and clone size reflect that table, while D and trimming were determined from the DNA. The data hold approximately 670,000 clones, with 70% to 90% observed a single time. CDR3 size: 14 residues. CDR1 and CDR2 from the germline V gene are SGDLS and YYNGEE. V was clipped by 4 bases and J by 0 bases, with 11 bases between them.

Sequencing was done on a sample of peripheral blood. The chain carries TRBV9 and TRBJ2-7; tentative D call: TRBD1 (6 bases). The clonotype was recovered from a woman younger than 30 with acute or convalescent COVID-19. CDR3 nucleotides: TGTGCCAGCAGCCTGAGGGGGACCTCCTACGAGCAGTACTTC. Translating it yields CASSLRGTSYEQYF.